What follows are 18 T cell receptor beta chains derived from one specimen sequenced in a study of response to subunit inactivated influenza vaccine. Each CDR3 protein is one row after TCRdb ran MiXCR on the RT-PCR reads. Of 450,000 to 600,000 distinct CDR3 sequences listed, 7.6% were seen once; the top ten hold under 15%. The starting material was PBMCs from blood, obtained 23 months after vaccination. Source of these receptors: a man between 50 and 70 years old who received an inactivated influenza vaccine.

This clonotype was seen more than once but under ten times. The chain carries TRBV2 and TRBJ1-2, with D maybe TRBD1 (6 bases). V was pared by 3 bases and J by 4 bases, with 12 bases between. Germline CDR1 reads SNHLY; CDR2 reads FYNNEI. CDR3 size: 14 residues. The CDR3 region is CASSEMGQRYGYTF. CDR3 bases: TGTGCCAGCAGTGAGATGGGACAACGCTATGGCTACACCTTC.

This clonotype was recorded many times. The chain carries TRBV27 and TRBJ2-1, with D tentatively TRBD2 (5 bases). Germline loops: CDR1 MNHEY, CDR2 SMNVEV (reference sequence). Trimming cost V 5 bases and J 0 bases, with 14 bases left between them. The CDR3 covers 16 residues. As DNA, the CDR3 is TGTGCCAGCAGTCCGACTATTCAAGGCTCCTACAATGAGCAGTTCTTC. Translation: CASSPTIQGSYNEQFF.

V and J are TRBV29-1 and TRBJ2-3; TRBD1 or TRBD2 may be the D gene (5 bases each). The V gene's germline CDR1 is SQVTM and CDR2 ANQGSEA. Trimming stripped 5 bases from V and 2 bases from J, with 17 bases between. The CDR3 is 15 amino acids. Written as DNA, the CDR3 is TGCAGCGTTCTTTTCCAGGGAGCCACCACAGATACGCAGTATTTT. It translates to CSVLFQGATTDTQYF.

This clonotype was picked up many times. The rearrangement links TRBV29-1 to TRBJ2-7; the D gene is possibly TRBD2 (7 bases). The V end was cut by 4 bases, the J end by 6 bases, with 16 bases between. CDR1 and CDR2 (germline): SQVTM, ANQGSEA. The CDR3 is 13 amino acids. This CDR3 reads CSVAQTGGREQYF. The DNA of the CDR3 is TGCAGCGTTGCGCAAACGGGGGGCCGCGAGCAGTACTTC.

V usage is TRBV7-2 and J usage is TRBJ1-4; perhaps TRBD1 as D (6 bases). Trimming left V 5 bases short and J 4 bases short, with 14 bases between. Germline values: CDR1 SGHTA, CDR2 FQGNSA. The CDR3 has 15 residues. The CDR3 loop is CASSDFGTNNEKLFF. The CDR3 DNA is TGTGCCAGCAGCGACTTCGGGACAAATAATGAAAAACTGTTTTTT.

This clonotype was seen ten or more times. V is TRBV7-9 and J is TRBJ2-3; the D is unclear. This CDR3 contains 12 residues. Trimming removed 5 bases from V and 6 bases from J, with 9 bases in between. Germline-derived CDR1 and CDR2 are SEHNR and FQNEAQ (reference sequence). The CDR3 region is CASSLLGDTQYF. Written as DNA, the CDR3 is TGTGCCAGCAGCCTACTCGGGGATACGCAGTATTTT.

V gene TRBV5-1 combines with J gene TRBJ2-5; D remains unclear. Trimming removed 0 bases at V and 2 bases at J, with 11 bases between. Germline V gene sequence: CDR1 SGHRS, CDR2 YFSETQ. The CDR3 covers 15 residues. The DNA of the CDR3 is TGCGCCAGCAGCTTGGCACCGTCTGCGCAAGAGACCCAGTACTTC. It codes for CASSLAPSAQETQYF. Together with reference TRBV5-1 and TRBJ2-5, the CDR3 gives the full variable domain: KAGVTQTPRYLIKTRGQQVTLSCSPISGHRSVSWYQQTPGQGLQFLFEYFSETQRNKGNFPGRFSGRQFSNSRSEMNVSTLELGDSALYLCASSLAPSAQETQYFGPGTRLLVL.

This clonotype turned up a few times. The rearrangement links TRBV10-3 to TRBJ2-7, with D possibly being TRBD1 (6 bases). The CDR3 sequence is 14 residues long. From germline, CDR1 is ENHRY and CDR2 SYGVKD. The germline V and J ends were trimmed by 3 bases and 2 bases, with 11 bases remaining between them. The CDR3 region has the DNA TGTGCCATCAGTGACCCGGGACAAGCCTACGAGCAGTACTTC. It codes for CAISDPGQAYEQYF.

This clonotype was observed a handful of times. The chain recombines TRBV27 with TRBJ2-3, with 8 bases matching TRBD2. Germline CDR1 reads MNHEY; CDR2 reads SMNVEV (reference sequence). Trimming took 0 bases from V and 0 from J; bases not matched to a gene: 11. CDR3 length equals 19 residues. This CDR3 is CASSLSFSVAGLSTDTQYF. As DNA, the CDR3 is TGTGCCAGCAGTTTATCATTCTCCGTAGCGGGGTTAAGCACAGATACGCAGTATTTT.

A few counts support this clonotype. This chain uses TRBV19 with TRBJ2-1; possible D gene TRBD2, 5 bases. The germline V gene has CDR1 LNHDA and CDR2 SQIVND (reference sequence). Trimming left V 4 bases short and J 9 bases short, with 10 bases between. This CDR3 has 12 residues. The CDR3 sequence: CASSSREVEQFF. CDR3 nucleotide sequence: TGTGCCAGTAGTAGCCGGGAAGTTGAGCAGTTCTTC.

The rearrangement joins TRBV12-3 or TRBV12-4 to TRBJ1-2, with 9 bases matching TRBD1. This CDR3 region has 16 residues. Germline trimming cut 4 bases from V and 1 base from J; bases unmatched to any gene: 7. Written as DNA, the CDR3 is TGTGCCAGCAGTTCGGCCGGGACAGGGTATAACTATGGCTACACCTTC. It codes for CASSSAGTGYNYGYTF.

As concerns this clonotype: One end of the junction is discordant with germline, which a read error may explain. The chain joins TRBV12-3 or TRBV12-4 to TRBJ2-5; D possibly corresponds to TRBD1 (5 bases). CDR3 length: 12 residues. CDR3 DNA: TGTGCCAGCAGCGTGAAGGGGCTCGCCCCGAGCTTC. This gives the protein CASSVKGLAPSF.

This clonotype has just a few counts. The chain uses TRBV29-1 and TRBJ1-2; TRBD1 is a possible D gene (6 bases). V was shortened by 4 bases and J by 2 bases, with 14 bases between the two germline ends. The CDR3 covers 14 residues. Germline CDR1 is SQVTM and CDR2 is ANQGSEA. The CDR3 protein is CSVADRIKNYGYTF. The CDR3 coding sequence is TGCAGCGTTGCCGACAGGATAAAGAACTATGGCTACACCTTC.

Ten or more counts support this clonotype. V and J are TRBV4-3 and TRBJ2-1; no firm D call. The germline V and J ends were trimmed by 0 bases and 8 bases, with 8 bases remaining between them. Germline CDR1 reads LGHNA; CDR2 reads YSLEER. The CDR3 covers 13 residues. The CDR3 DNA reads TGCGCCAGCAGCCAAGATCACAGTTATGAGCAGTTCTTC. Amino acids: CASSQDHSYEQFF.

At least ten counts were recorded for this clonotype. V and J are TRBV7-9 and TRBJ2-5, with 8 bases identical to TRBD2. CDR3 length: 15 residues. The germline V gene has CDR1 SEHNR and CDR2 FQNEAQ (reference sequence). The ends lost 5 bases at V and 5 bases at J; junction bases unmatched: 10. CDR3 region: CASSRNGLAGETQYF. The CDR3 nucleotides read TGTGCCAGCAGCCGAAACGGACTAGCCGGGGAGACCCAGTACTTC.

In nucleotides, the CDR3 is TGCGCCAGCAGCCAATGGCGGACGAACACCGGGGAGCTGTTTTTT. Translated, it gives CASSQWRTNTGELFF. The rearrangement links TRBV4-1 to TRBJ2-2; no reliable D call. V was pared by 2 bases and J by 0 bases, with 7 bases between. From germline, CDR1 is MGHRA and CDR2 YSYEKL. There are 15 residues in the CDR3.

The chain has TRBV24-1 and TRBJ2-1; D remains ambiguous. The CDR3 runs 13 residues. V gave up 7 bases and J gave up 5 bases, with 11 bases separating them. Germline V lookup: CDR1 KGHDR, CDR2 SFDVKD. This CDR3 reads CATRGSMDNEQFF. CDR3 coding DNA: TGTGCCACCAGGGGATCGATGGACAATGAGCAGTTCTTC.

This clonotype was observed a few times. The chain recombines TRBV12-3 or TRBV12-4 with TRBJ2-1; tentatively, D is TRBD1 (6 bases). CDR3 length: 13 amino acids. The V end was cut by 5 bases, the J end by 10 bases, with 15 bases between. The CDR3 loop is CASSLRQVGEQFF. In DNA form, the CDR3 reads TGTGCCAGCAGTCTAAGACAGGTTGGAGAGCAGTTCTTC.